This TCR beta chain comes out of a study of type 1 regulatory T cells. Study details: An in vitro protocol generated T-allo10, a Tr1-enriched, alloantigen-specific CD4 T cell product.

TCRdb processed the reads anew with MiXCR; each CDR3 protein has one entry. Of tens of thousands of distinct CDR3 sequences in the sample, around 62% were seen once. Study-wide points: Compared with non-type 1 regulatory T cells, type 1 regulatory T cells showed a more restricted TCR repertoire.

The V and J ends lost 0 bases and 0 bases respectively, with 9 bases between them. The germline gives CDR1 SGHRS, CDR2 YFSETQ. The CDR3 consists of 16 residues. As regards this clonotype: Its antigen is unknown.

The sequence was collected from a human donor in good health. Sequenced sample: cultured non-Tr1 T cells, either the whole culture or a sorted T cell fraction (not recorded which). The gene calls are TRBV5-1 and TRBJ2-2, with TRBD2 as a possible D gene (5 bases). CDR3 in DNA: TGCGCCAGCAGCTTGGTAGCGAATTCGAACACCGGGGAGCTGTTTTTT. Translating it yields CASSLVANSNTGELFF.